These 3 T cell receptor beta chains were sequenced from one sample in a study of blood T cell repertoires in COVID-19. TCRdb keeps only in-frame clones here, not all; method: immunoSEQ multiplex PCR. The sample consists of some 200,000 clones, around 86% of them appearing once. The sequenced sample was peripheral blood. Receptors were obtained from a man older than 75 with acute or convalescent COVID-19.

This clone is a singleton in its sample. The genes are TRBV30 and TRBJ1-4; D gene uncertain. CDR3 length: 19 amino acids. Germline V gives CDR1 GTSNPN, CDR2 SVGIG (reference sequence). The V end lost 6 bases, the J end lost 0 bases, and 26 bases lay between the germline ends. Here the CDR3 DNA reads TGTGCCTGCGAAGGAGGGCTTGGTTTAGCATTTCCAACTAATGAAAAACTGTTTTTT. It translates to CACEGGLGLAFPTNEKLFF.

The chain uses TRBV7-9 and TRBJ1-3, with 8 bases lining up with TRBD1. This CDR3 comprises 16 residues. From germline, CDR1 is SEHNR and CDR2 FQNEAQ (reference sequence). J gave up 0 bases and V 5 bases, and 6 bases lay outside the gene matches. CDR3: CASSRQGINSGNTIYF. For the CDR3, the DNA is TGTGCCAGCAGCCGACAGGGGATCAACTCTGGAAACACCATATATTTT. Filled out from reference TRBV7-9 and TRBJ1-3, the complete variable domain reads DTGVSQNPRHKITKRGQNVTFRCDPISEHNRLYWYRQTLGQGPEFLTYFQNEAQLEKSRLLSDRFSAERPKGSFSTLEIQRTEQGDSAMYLCASSRQGINSGNTIYFGEGSWLTVV.

CDR3 bases: TGTGCCAGCACCCGGACAGGGACAACCTACAATGAGCAGTTCTTC. Encoded protein: CASTRTGTTYNEQFF. The V gene is TRBV27, the J gene TRBJ2-1, with 8 bases aligning to TRBD1. The ends lost 7 bases at V and 2 bases at J; junction bases unmatched: 7. Germline CDR1 MNHEY, CDR2 SMNVEV (reference sequence). There are 15 residues in the CDR3.